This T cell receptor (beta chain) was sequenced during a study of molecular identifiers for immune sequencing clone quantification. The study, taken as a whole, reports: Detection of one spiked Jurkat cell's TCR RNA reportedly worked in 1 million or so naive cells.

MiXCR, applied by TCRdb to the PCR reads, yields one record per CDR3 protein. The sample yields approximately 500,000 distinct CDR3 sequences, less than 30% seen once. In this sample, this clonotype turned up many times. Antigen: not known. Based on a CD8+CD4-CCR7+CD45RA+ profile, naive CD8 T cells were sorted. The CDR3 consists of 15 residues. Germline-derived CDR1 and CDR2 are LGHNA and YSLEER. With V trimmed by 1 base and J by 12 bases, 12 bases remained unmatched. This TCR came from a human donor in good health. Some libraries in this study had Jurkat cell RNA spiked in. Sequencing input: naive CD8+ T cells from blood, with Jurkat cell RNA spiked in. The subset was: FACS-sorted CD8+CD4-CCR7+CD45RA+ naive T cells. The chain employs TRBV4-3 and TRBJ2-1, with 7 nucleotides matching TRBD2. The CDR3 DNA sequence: TGCGCCAGCAGCCAAGGGTTTCTAGCGGTGGATGGGCAGTTCTTC. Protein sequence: CASSQGFLAVDGQFF.